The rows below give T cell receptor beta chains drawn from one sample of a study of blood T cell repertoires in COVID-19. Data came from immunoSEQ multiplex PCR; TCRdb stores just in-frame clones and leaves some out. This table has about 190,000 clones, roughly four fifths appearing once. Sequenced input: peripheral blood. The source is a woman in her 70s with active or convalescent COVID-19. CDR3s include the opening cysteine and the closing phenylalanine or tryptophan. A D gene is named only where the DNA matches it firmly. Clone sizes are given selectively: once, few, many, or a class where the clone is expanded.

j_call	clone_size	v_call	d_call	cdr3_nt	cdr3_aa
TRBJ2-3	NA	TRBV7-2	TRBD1	TGTGCCAGCAGCCAAAACAGGGGGAGCACAGATACGCAGTATTTT	CASSQNRGSTDTQYF
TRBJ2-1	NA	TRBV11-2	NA	TGTGCCAGCAGCTTAGTCCCCAACTCCCCCCCGCGCAATGAGCAGTTCTTC	CASSLVPNSPPRNEQFF
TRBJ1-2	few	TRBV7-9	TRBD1	TGTGCCAGCAGCCAGGACAGGGGGAGCTATGGCTACACCTTC	CASSQDRGSYGYTF
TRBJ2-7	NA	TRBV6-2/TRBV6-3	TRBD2	TGTGCCAGCAGCTCTAGCGGGGGCGGGGCCTACGAGCAGTACTTC	CASSSSGGGAYEQYF
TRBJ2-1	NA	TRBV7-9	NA	TGTGCCGGAGTTAGCTCCTACAATGAGCAGTTCTTC	CAGVSSYNEQFF
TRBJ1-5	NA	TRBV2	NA	TGTGCCAGCCGAGGGGGTAGCAATCAGCCCCAGCATTTT	CASRGGSNQPQHF
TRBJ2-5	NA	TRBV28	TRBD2	TGTGCCAGCACCCAGAGGCTAGCGGGAGCCACCCAGTACTTC	CASTQRLAGATQYF
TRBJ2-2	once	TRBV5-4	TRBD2	TGTGCCAGCAGTTCTCTAGCGGGAGAACGATCCACCGGGGAGCTGTTTTTT	CASSSLAGERSTGELFF
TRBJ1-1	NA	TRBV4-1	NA	TGCGCCAGCAGCCATAGACAGAGGGAAGCTTTCTTT	CASSHRQREAFF
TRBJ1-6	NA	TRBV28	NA	TGTGCCAGCAGTACCCCCTCGGAGCCCCCCGGATCACCCCTCCACTTT	CASSTPSEPPGSPLHF
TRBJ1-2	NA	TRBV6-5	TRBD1	TGTGCCAGCAGAGATCCACAGGGGGCGGATGGCTACACCTTC	CASRDPQGADGYTF